The following is a TCR beta chain sequence with its context. This record belongs to a study of blood T cells in healthy people across ages. A J-beta primer mix and a sample-barcoded 5' primer were used in a second PCR of roughly 6 to 11 cycles. One entry per CDR3 protein, called by TCRdb with MiXCR from the 5' RACE reads. The sample lists 1.5 million or so distinct CDR3 sequences, around 39% occurring once. This CDR3 has 13 amino acids. Unmatched junction bases numbered 3, after V lost 0 bases and J lost 10 bases. The germline gives CDR1 KGHSH, CDR2 LQKENI. Sequencing input: blood. This sequence originates from a young woman in good health. The chain joins TRBV18 to TRBJ2-1, with 7 bases identical to TRBD2. The CDR3 coding sequence is TGTGCCAGCTCACCACCGAGCGGGGACGAGCAGTTCTTC. It encodes CASSPPSGDEQFF. The full variable domain, completed using reference TRBV18 and TRBJ2-1, is NAGVMQNPRHLVRRRGQEARLRCSPMKGHSHVYWYRQLPEEGLKFMVYLQKENIIDESGMPKERFSAEFPKEGPSILRIQQVVRGDSAAYFCASSPPSGDEQFFGPGTRLTVL.